The 22 T cell receptor beta chains reported below all come from one sample, sequenced in a study of cytomegalovirus exposure and HLA in healthy donors. PCR employed 60 Vbeta and 13 Jbeta primers. TCRdb keeps only in-frame clones here, not all; method: immunoSEQ multiplex PCR. The table has about 140,000 clones, roughly 78% seen once; the top ten hold approximately 3.9%. The specimen sequenced was PBMCs. These receptors were taken from a man aged 45 to 65 in good health and CMV-seropositive.

This chain connects TRBV5-1 to TRBJ2-3, with a possible D match to TRBD2 (6 bases). Trimming left V 4 bases short and J 3 bases short, with 9 bases between. Germline V gives CDR1 SGHRS, CDR2 YFSETQ. This CDR3 comprises 13 residues. CDR3 DNA sequence: TGCGCCAGCAGCCCCGGGAGAACAGATACGCAGTATTTT. This encodes CASSPGRTDTQYF.

The chain couples TRBV28 to TRBJ2-7, with 10 bases lining up with TRBD2. The V gene end was trimmed by 6 bases and the J gene end by 4 bases; junction bases not matched to a gene: 9. The CDR3 runs 15 residues. The germline V gene has CDR1 MDHEN and CDR2 SYDVKM. The chain's CDR3 is CASRSPSGSGYEQYF. The CDR3 nucleotides are TGTGCCAGCAGATCCCCTAGCGGGAGCGGTTACGAGCAGTACTTC.

The chain is built from TRBV25-1 and TRBJ1-4; TRBD1 might be the D (5 bases). The V gene lost 5 bases and the J gene lost 5 bases, with 15 bases spanning the gap. Germline V CDR1 and CDR2: MGHDK, SYGVNS. The CDR3 runs to 15 residues. The CDR3, as DNA: TGTGCCAGCAGTACCCGGCAGGGTTACAATGAAAAACTGTTTTTT. This encodes CASSTRQGYNEKLFF.

This clone has only one observation. The CDR3, as DNA: TGTGCCAGCATTTTTCTAGCGGGGCTTTACAATGAGCAGTTCTTC. Protein product: CASIFLAGLYNEQFF. The V and J genes are TRBV6-4 and TRBJ2-1, with 9 bases lining up with TRBD2. This CDR3 is 15 amino acids long. Germline lookup yields CDR1 MRHNA and CDR2 SNTAGT. J was trimmed by 4 bases and V by 7 bases; bases with no gene match: 8.

The rearrangement joins TRBV12-5 to TRBJ1-3; TRBD1 is a possible D gene (6 bases). V was trimmed by 0 bases and J by 0 bases, leaving 18 bases between them. The CDR3 totals 19 residues. The germline V gene has CDR1 LGHNT and CDR2 FRNRAP. CDR3 DNA sequence: TGTGCTAGTGGTTTGGTAAAGGGTGGGCAGGGGATCTCTGGAAACACCATATATTTT. It encodes CASGLVKGGQGISGNTIYF.

The rearrangement uses TRBV2 and TRBJ1-1; 7 bases line up with TRBD1. This CDR3 is 12 amino acids long. Trimming at V came to 7 bases and at J to 7 bases, leaving 6 bases not matched to a gene. Germline assignment: CDR1 SNHLY and CDR2 FYNNEI. CDR3 bases: TGTGCCAGCAACGGACAGGCTGGTGAAGCTTTCTTT. Translating it yields CASNGQAGEAFF.

The gene calls are TRBV7-2 and TRBJ1-2; the D gene is possibly TRBD1 (6 bases). Germline-derived CDR1 and CDR2 are SGHTA and FQGNSA. V gave up 1 base and J gave up 5 bases, with 14 bases separating them. The CDR3 runs to 15 residues. The CDR3 coding sequence is TGTGCCAGCAGCTTAGATACAGGGCAAGGGTATGGCTACACCTTC. Translation gives CASSLDTGQGYGYTF.

This clone appeared a few times. The V call is TRBV7-2, the J call TRBJ2-6; D might be TRBD1 (6 bases). Trimming shortened V by 4 bases and J by 0 bases, and 10 bases separated the two germline ends. CDR3 length equals 16 residues. CDR1 is SGHTA, CDR2 FQGNSA, per germline. In DNA form, the CDR3 reads TGTGCCAGCAGCTCAGGACAGACCTCTGGGGCCAACGTCCTGACTTTC. This gives the protein CASSSGQTSGANVLTF.

This chain joins TRBV29-1 and TRBJ2-7; tentative D call: TRBD2 (6 bases). Germline CDR1 SQVTM, CDR2 ANQGSEA. V lost 4 bases and J 5 bases, leaving 12 bases between the germline ends. The CDR3 loop spans 12 amino acids. CDR3 region: CSVGEGGNEQYF. The CDR3 coding sequence is TGCAGCGTTGGCGAGGGAGGCAACGAGCAGTACTTC.

J is TRBJ1-1 and V is TRBV15; TRBD1 matches at 8 bases. The trim removed 3 bases at V and 0 bases at J, leaving 12 bases unmatched. CDR3 length equals 18 residues. CDR1 and CDR2 from the germline V gene are LNHNV and YYDKDF (reference sequence). The CDR3 loop is CATSRSRDQGAVNTEAFF. DNA of the CDR3: TGTGCCACCAGCAGGTCGAGGGACCAGGGGGCGGTGAACACTGAAGCTTTCTTT.

This chain joins TRBV11-3 and TRBJ1-1; 12 nucleotides align to TRBD1. CDR1 and CDR2 (germline): SGHNT, YENEEA. CDR3 length: 15 amino acids. Trimming removed 5 bases from V and 4 bases from J; junction bases left unmatched: 5. CDR3 in DNA: TGTGCCAGCAGCCCGGGACAGGGGGCGATCACTGAAGCTTTCTTT. It translates to CASSPGQGAITEAFF.

The chain joins TRBV12-5 to TRBJ1-5; D is ambiguous. This CDR3 comprises 12 residues. The germline V and J ends were trimmed by 2 bases and 5 bases, with 4 bases remaining between them. Germline CDR1 and CDR2: LGHNT and FRNRAP. The CDR3 DNA is TGTGCTAGTGGTTTGACAGATCAGCCCCAGCATTTT. Translation: CASGLTDQPQHF.

This sequence joins TRBV7-3 and TRBJ2-5; 7 nucleotides match TRBD2. The J call is in doubt because the DNA end fits TRBJ2-7 better. The germline CDR1 and CDR2 sequences are SGHTA and FQGTGA. The CDR3 has 17 amino acids. The CDR3 DNA reads as TGTGCCAGCAGCTTAAAGGGCGGAGGCGGGAGCTTGTACGAGCAGTACTTC. Protein sequence: CASSLKGGGGSLYEQYF.

There are a few counts of this clone. The chain recombines TRBV5-4 with TRBJ1-5; D may be TRBD1 (6 bases). Trimming shortened V by 4 bases and J by 6 bases, and 14 bases separated the two germline ends. Germline loops: CDR1 SGHNT, CDR2 YYREEE (reference sequence). CDR3 length equals 14 residues. The CDR3 coding sequence is TGTGCCAGCAGCCTACAGGGCGCGGGTCAGCCCCAGCATTTT. Translated, it gives CASSLQGAGQPQHF.

For the CDR3, the DNA is TGTGCCAGCTCACCGATCGGCGCTAGCTCCTATAATTCACCCCTCCACTTT. Its translation: CASSPIGASSYNSPLHF. The chain is built from TRBV18 and TRBJ1-6, with D hard to call. The CDR3 length is 17 residues. The V gene lost 3 bases and the J gene lost 0 bases, with 12 bases spanning the gap. CDR1 is KGHSH and CDR2 is LQKENI in the germline V gene.

The chain links TRBV7-8 to TRBJ1-3, with 8 bases lining up with TRBD1. V lost 5 bases and J lost 0; bases outside the gene matches: 12. CDR1 SGHVS and CDR2 FQNEAQ come from the germline V gene. The CDR3 covers 18 residues. CDR3 sequence reads: CASSNGQGRSVSGNTIYF. As DNA, the CDR3 is TGTGCCAGCAGCAATGGACAGGGCCGAAGCGTCTCTGGAAACACCATATATTTT.

The chain uses TRBV19 and TRBJ2-5; 10 bases are a match to TRBD1. Germline loops: CDR1 LNHDA, CDR2 SQIVND (reference sequence). V lost 7 bases, J lost 5 bases, and 13 bases stayed unmatched. The CDR3 sequence is 16 residues long. The CDR3 protein is CASKESGTGASETQYF. CDR3 nucleotide sequence: TGTGCCAGTAAAGAATCCGGGACAGGGGCCAGTGAGACCCAGTACTTC. The complete variable domain, with remaining parts taken from reference TRBV19 and TRBJ2-5, reads DGGITQSPKYLFRKEGQNVTLSCEQNLNHDAMYWYRQDPGQGLRLIYYSQIVNDFQKGDIAEGYSVSREKKESFPLTVTSAQKNPTAFYLCASKESGTGASETQYFGPGTRLLVL.

The V and J genes are TRBV27 and TRBJ2-1, with 10 bases that match TRBD2. Germline V CDR1 and CDR2: MNHEY, SMNVEV (reference sequence). The CDR3 loop spans 16 amino acids. With 8 bases clipped from V and 8 bases from J, the junction kept 15 bases outside the gene matches. In DNA, the CDR3 is TGTGCCAGCTCAGACCCGGGACTAGCGACAGGGGATGAGCAGTTCTTC. Encoded protein: CASSDPGLATGDEQFF.

The rearrangement joins TRBV27 to TRBJ1-5; TRBD1 matches at 10 bases. The V gene end was trimmed by 5 bases and the J gene end by 4 bases; junction bases not matched to a gene: 2. The V gene's germline CDR1 is MNHEY and CDR2 SMNVEV (reference sequence). This CDR3 region has 14 residues. Here the CDR3 reads CASSAGQGNQPQHF. The CDR3 region has the DNA TGTGCCAGCAGTGCGGGACAGGGGAATCAGCCCCAGCATTTT.

This clone was found a few times. The chain combines TRBV2 with TRBJ1-1; 7 bases match TRBD1. This CDR3 has 15 residues. J lost 5 bases, V lost 5 bases, and 11 bases had no gene match. Germline CDR1 reads SNHLY; CDR2 reads FYNNEI. The CDR3 bases are TGTGCCAGCAGTCGACAGGGTACGTCTTTAACTGAAGCTTTCTTT. The encoded protein is CASSRQGTSLTEAFF.

V is TRBV19 and J is TRBJ1-1, with a weak D call TRBD1 (5 bases). The CDR3 extends over 14 amino acids. CDR1 and CDR2 from the germline V gene are LNHDA and SQIVND (reference sequence). V shed 5 bases and J shed 5 bases, with 15 bases lying between them. The CDR3 spells CASSRRGGGTEAFF. For the CDR3, the DNA is TGTGCCAGTAGTCGAAGGGGAGGAGGTACTGAAGCTTTCTTT.

This chain joins TRBV19 and TRBJ1-1; no firm D call. The germline V gene encodes CDR1 LNHDA and CDR2 SQIVND (reference sequence). Trimming pared 10 bases from V and 0 bases from J, leaving 15 bases between. The CDR3 sequence is 14 residues long. The CDR3 DNA reads as TGTGCCACCTCGATTGCCCACATGAACACTGAAGCTTTCTTT. Its translation: CATSIAHMNTEAFF.